A single sample is the source of the 21 T cell receptor beta chains below, sequenced in a study of shared clonotypes between healthy human individuals. TCRdb's table, derived via immunoSEQ multiplex PCR, lists solely in-frame clones and lacks some. The table records 2,500,000 or so clones, under 95% of them present only once. The sequenced material came from naive CD4+ T cells from PBMCs. Indicated subset: CD45RA+ positively selected. The receptors come from a man in his late teens or twenties in good health. Some clones in this sample may be carry-over from other donors' samples.

The chain has TRBV2 and TRBJ2-1, with D tentatively TRBD2 (6 bases). This CDR3 spans 15 amino acids. V lost 7 bases and J 1 base, leaving 14 bases between the germline ends. From germline, CDR1 is SNHLY and CDR2 FYNNEI. The CDR3: CASMSRRGSYNEQFF. Here the CDR3 DNA reads TGTGCCAGCATGAGTAGGAGGGGATCCTACAATGAGCAGTTCTTC. Full variable domain (rest looked up from reference TRBV2 and TRBJ2-1): EPEVTQTPSHQVTQMGQEVILRCVPISNHLYFYWYRQILGQKVEFLVSFYNNEISEKSEIFDDQFSVERPDGSNFTLKIRSTKLEDSAMYFCASMSRRGSYNEQFFGPGTRLTVL.

The chain couples TRBV5-6 to TRBJ2-7; 7 bases are shared with TRBD1. CDR1 and CDR2 (germline): SGHDT, YYEEEE. The CDR3 totals 16 residues. Trimming at V came to 4 bases and at J to 0 bases, leaving 10 bases not matched to a gene. The CDR3 nucleotides read TGTGCCAGCAGCCCGAATACAGGGGCGTCCTCCTACGAGCAGTACTTC. Translation gives CASSPNTGASSYEQYF.

The chain couples TRBV11-3 to TRBJ2-2, with D uncertain. Trimming took off 0 bases at V and 5 bases at J, with 7 bases between the two ends. Germline V gene data show CDR1 as SGHNT and CDR2 as YENEEA. The CDR3 is 14 residues long. CDR3 in amino acids: CASSLEYGTGELFF. The CDR3 DNA follows: TGTGCCAGCAGCTTAGAATATGGGACCGGGGAGCTGTTTTTT. Variable domain in full (rest from reference TRBV11-3 and TRBJ2-2): EAGVVQSPRYKIIEKKQPVAFWCNPISGHNTLYWYLQNLGQGPELLIRYENEEAVDDSQLPKDRFSAERLKGVDSTLKIQPAELGDSAVYLCASSLEYGTGELFFGEGSRLTVL.

The chain joins TRBV5-1 to TRBJ2-5, with D possibly being TRBD2 (6 bases). This CDR3 has 14 residues. V gave up 4 bases and J gave up 4 bases, with 14 bases separating them. Looked up from germline, CDR1 is SGHRS and CDR2 is YFSETQ. The CDR3 is CASSPGLSGETQYF. In nucleotides, the CDR3 is TGCGCCAGCAGCCCGGGACTTTCGGGAGAGACCCAGTACTTC.

J is TRBJ2-3 and V is TRBV4-2; 7 bases are a match to TRBD2. The ends lost 4 bases at V and 0 bases at J; junction bases unmatched: 13. Germline V gene data show CDR1 as LGHNA and CDR2 as YNFKEQ. There are 18 residues in the CDR3. CDR3 region: CASSLTKRASGSTDTQYF. Here the CDR3 DNA reads TGTGCCAGCAGCCTAACGAAACGGGCTAGCGGTAGCACAGATACGCAGTATTTT.

The chain uses TRBV7-3 and TRBJ2-1; 7 bases line up with TRBD2. This CDR3 has 11 amino acids. Germline trimming cut 4 bases from V and 14 bases from J; bases unmatched to any gene: 5. Germline CDR1 SGHTA, CDR2 FQGTGA. This CDR3 is CASSSGGGKFF. The CDR3, as DNA: TGTGCCAGCAGCTCGGGCGGGGGTAAGTTCTTC.

The rearrangement links TRBV28 to TRBJ2-7; possible D gene TRBD2, 6 bases. Germline assignment: CDR1 MDHEN and CDR2 SYDVKM. V lost 7 bases, J lost 3 bases, and 19 bases lay in between. This CDR3 contains 15 residues. CDR3 sequence (DNA): TGTGCCAGCACCAGTGGGGGGACGACCTTCTACGAGCAGTACTTC. As protein: CASTSGGTTFYEQYF.

In regard to this clone: Other DNA sequences within the sample encode an identical CDR3. The CDR3 region has the DNA TGTGCCAGCAGCCCCGGACTAGCGGGCACAGATACGCAGTATTTT. Its protein is CASSPGLAGTDTQYF. The chain carries TRBV2 and TRBJ2-3; 10 bases map to TRBD2. CDR3 length: 15 residues. V lost 6 bases, J lost 1 base, and 4 bases stayed unmatched. CDR1 is SNHLY and CDR2 is FYNNEI in the germline V gene. Supplemented by reference TRBV2 and TRBJ2-3, the full variable domain reads EPEVTQTPSHQVTQMGQEVILRCVPISNHLYFYWYRQILGQKVEFLVSFYNNEISEKSEIFDDQFSVERPDGSNFTLKIRSTKLEDSAMYFCASSPGLAGTDTQYFGPGTRLTVL.

The chain recombines TRBV9 with TRBJ2-1, with D possibly being TRBD2 (6 bases). Trimming removed 5 bases from V and 0 bases from J, with 18 bases in between. This CDR3 comprises 17 residues. CDR1 and CDR2 (germline): SGDLS, YYNGEE. The CDR3 nucleotides read TGTGCCAGCAGTGCCCTCCGGGGGAGCAGCTCCTACAATGAGCAGTTCTTC. Translation: CASSALRGSSSYNEQFF.

The CDR3 DNA sequence: TGTGCCAGCAGTTTCCAGGGGTGGGAGACCCAGTACTTC. It yields the protein CASSFQGWETQYF. The chain is built from TRBV27 and TRBJ2-5; TRBD1 might be the D (6 bases). Per germline, CDR1 MNHEY and CDR2 SMNVEV (reference sequence). This CDR3 contains 13 residues. The germline V and J ends were trimmed by 3 bases and 5 bases, with 10 bases remaining between them.

This clone came up a few times. The chain recombines TRBV7-9 with TRBJ1-1; D call uncertain. Looked up from germline, CDR1 is SEHNR and CDR2 is FQNEAQ (reference sequence). This CDR3 has 14 residues. The ends were cut back, 4 bases at V and 7 bases at J, with 16 bases in the middle. This CDR3 reads CASSSYKDGNEAFF. In DNA, the CDR3 is TGTGCCAGCAGCTCGTACAAAGACGGTAATGAAGCTTTCTTT.

The V call is TRBV5-4, the J call TRBJ2-1, with a tentative D call TRBD1 (7 bases). Trimming took 2 bases from V and 4 from J, leaving 16 bases between them. The CDR3 runs to 16 residues. Germline V lookup: CDR1 SGHNT, CDR2 YYREEE (reference sequence). The CDR3 loop is CASSLGGGVPYNEQFF. DNA for the CDR3: TGTGCCAGCAGCTTAGGGGGCGGGGTCCCTTACAATGAGCAGTTCTTC. The full variable domain, its missing parts supplied by reference TRBV5-4 and TRBJ2-1, is ETGVTQSPTHLIKTRGQQVTLRCSSQSGHNTVSWYQQALGQGPQFIFQYYREEENGRGNFPPRFSGLQFPNYSSELNVNALELDDSALYLCASSLGGGVPYNEQFFGPGTRLTVL.

This chain joins TRBV5-1 and TRBJ1-1; 7 nucleotides align to TRBD1. In germline, CDR1 is SGHRS, CDR2 YFSETQ. V was pared by 4 bases and J by 3 bases, with 9 bases of the junction left unmatched. The CDR3 contains 15 residues. CDR3 sequence (DNA): TGCGCCAGCAGCAAAACAGGGGTGACGGACACTGAAGCTTTCTTT. Its translation is CASSKTGVTDTEAFF.

Comments on this clone: Other DNA sequences in this specimen translate into the identical CDR3. The gene calls are TRBV5-1 and TRBJ2-5; the D gene is possibly TRBD1 (6 bases). This CDR3 region has 14 residues. The germline V gene has CDR1 SGHRS and CDR2 YFSETQ. The germline V and J ends were trimmed by 1 base and 2 bases, with 9 bases remaining between them. Here the CDR3 DNA reads TGCGCCAGCAGCTTGACAGGGATACAAGAGACCCAGTACTTC. Translated, it gives CASSLTGIQETQYF.

This chain uses TRBV4-1 with TRBJ2-2; D is perhaps TRBD2 (5 bases). The CDR3 sequence is 17 residues long. The V end was cut by 0 bases, the J end by 7 bases, with 18 bases between. CDR1 and CDR2 from the germline V gene are MGHRA and YSYEKL. The CDR3 loop is CASSQDGTRARGGELFF. CDR3 sequence (DNA): TGCGCCAGCAGCCAAGATGGAACGAGGGCACGGGGCGGGGAGCTGTTTTTT.

The J gene is TRBJ1-1, the V gene TRBV28; 9 bases are shared with TRBD1. Germline CDR1 and CDR2: MDHEN and SYDVKM. This CDR3 has 14 residues. Losses at the gene ends were 5 bases for V and 5 bases for J; bases not matched to a gene: 6. The CDR3 DNA is TGTGCCAGCAGTGTACTGACAGGGGGGACTGAAGCTTTCTTT. Protein product: CASSVLTGGTEAFF.

The genes are TRBV30 and TRBJ1-3; D is ambiguous. V lost 2 bases and J lost 0, with 11 bases in between. CDR1 and CDR2 from the germline V gene are GTSNPN and SVGIG (reference sequence). The CDR3 spans 15 residues. The CDR3 DNA sequence: TGTGCCTGGAGTTCGGGTCTCATCTCTGGAAACACCATATATTTT. Its protein is CAWSSGLISGNTIYF.

The chain recombines TRBV7-9 with TRBJ1-1; 8 nucleotides match TRBD1. J lost 7 bases, V lost 2 bases, and 9 bases had no gene match. CDR3 length: 15 amino acids. Germline V CDR1 and CDR2: SEHNR, FQNEAQ (reference sequence). The CDR3 nucleotides read TGTGCCAGCAGCTTACAAATGACCGGGACAGGTGAAGCTTTCTTT. Translating it yields CASSLQMTGTGEAFF.

V is TRBV5-6 and J is TRBJ2-2; D possibly corresponds to TRBD2 (6 bases). The CDR3 spans 16 residues. Trimming removed 2 bases at V and 4 bases at J, with 15 bases between. CDR1 SGHDT and CDR2 YYEEEE come from the germline V gene. The CDR3 protein is CASSFGGRAITGELFF. CDR3 DNA: TGTGCCAGCAGCTTCGGGGGACGAGCAATCACCGGGGAGCTGTTTTTT.

The V gene is TRBV7-8, the J gene TRBJ2-7; 10 bases align to TRBD2. CDR1 SGHVS and CDR2 FQNEAQ come from the germline V gene. The trim removed 3 bases at V and 6 bases at J, leaving 8 bases unmatched. The CDR3 runs to 15 residues. CDR3 sequence reads: CASSLRLAGVLEQYF. CDR3 sequence (DNA): TGTGCCAGCAGCTTGCGGCTAGCGGGAGTTCTCGAGCAGTACTTC.

The genes are TRBV4-2 and TRBJ2-3; D is undetermined. Germline CDR1 reads LGHNA; CDR2 reads YNFKEQ. Trimming cost V 0 bases and J 0 bases, with 7 bases left between them. The CDR3 is 15 amino acids. CDR3: CASSQDGSSTDTQYF. CDR3 nucleotides: TGTGCCAGCAGCCAAGATGGATCTAGCACAGATACGCAGTATTTT.